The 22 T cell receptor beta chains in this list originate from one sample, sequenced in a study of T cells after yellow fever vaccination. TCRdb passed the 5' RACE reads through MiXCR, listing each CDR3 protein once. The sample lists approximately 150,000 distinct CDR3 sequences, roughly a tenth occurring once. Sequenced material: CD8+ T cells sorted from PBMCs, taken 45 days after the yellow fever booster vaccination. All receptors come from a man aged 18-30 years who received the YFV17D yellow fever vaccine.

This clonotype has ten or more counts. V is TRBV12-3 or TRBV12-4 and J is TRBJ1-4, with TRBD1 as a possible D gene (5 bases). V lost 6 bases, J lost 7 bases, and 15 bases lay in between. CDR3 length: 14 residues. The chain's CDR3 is CASSPTGRPEKLFF. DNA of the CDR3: TGTGCCAGCAGCCCTACGGGACGGCCTGAAAAACTGTTTTTT.

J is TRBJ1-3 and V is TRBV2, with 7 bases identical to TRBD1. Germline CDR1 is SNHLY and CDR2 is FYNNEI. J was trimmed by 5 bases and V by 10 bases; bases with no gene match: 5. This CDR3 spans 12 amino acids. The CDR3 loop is CATLGQRNTIYF. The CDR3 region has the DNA TGTGCCACCCTGGGACAGCGAAACACCATATATTTT.

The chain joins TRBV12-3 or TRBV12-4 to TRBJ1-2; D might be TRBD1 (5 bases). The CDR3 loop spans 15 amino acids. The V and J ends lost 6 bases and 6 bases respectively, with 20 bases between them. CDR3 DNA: TGTGCCAGCAGCCCGACAGTCGGTTCCCCGAATGGCTACACCTTC. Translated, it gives CASSPTVGSPNGYTF.

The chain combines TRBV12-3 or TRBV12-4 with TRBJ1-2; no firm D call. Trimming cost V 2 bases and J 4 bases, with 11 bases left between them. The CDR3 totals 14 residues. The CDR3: CASSLSGVLYGYTF. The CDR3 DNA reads TGTGCCAGCAGTTTATCGGGAGTCCTCTATGGCTACACCTTC.

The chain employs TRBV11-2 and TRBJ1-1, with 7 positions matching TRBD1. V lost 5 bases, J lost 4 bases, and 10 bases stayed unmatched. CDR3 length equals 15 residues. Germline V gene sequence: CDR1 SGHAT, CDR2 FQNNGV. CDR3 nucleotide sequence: TGTGCCAGCAGCCCACGGACAGGAAGGAGCACTGAAGCTTTCTTT. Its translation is CASSPRTGRSTEAFF.

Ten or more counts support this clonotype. The CDR3 coding sequence is TGTGCCAGCAGCTTGCGCCCAAGCACCGGGGAGCTGTTTTTT. The encoded protein is CASSLRPSTGELFF. The genes are TRBV5-5 and TRBJ2-2; D uncertain. This CDR3 is built from 14 residues. The V end lost 1 base, the J end lost 4 bases, and 8 bases lay between the germline ends. Germline loops: CDR1 SGHKS, CDR2 YYEKEE (reference sequence).

The CDR3 DNA reads TGTGCCAGCAGTGTACCGGGACAAATTGAGCAGTTCTTC. Translation gives CASSVPGQIEQFF. This chain joins TRBV6-1 and TRBJ2-1; maybe TRBD1 (6 bases). This CDR3 spans 13 amino acids. In germline, CDR1 is MNHNS, CDR2 SASEGT. The ends were cut back, 4 bases at V and 9 bases at J, with 13 bases in the middle.

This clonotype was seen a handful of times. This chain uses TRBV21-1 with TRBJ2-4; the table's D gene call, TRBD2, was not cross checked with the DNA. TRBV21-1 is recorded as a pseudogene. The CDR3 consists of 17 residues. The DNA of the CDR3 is TGTGCCAGCAGCAAATCCCAGGCCCGGCGAGCCAAAAACATTCAGTACTTC. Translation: CASSKSQARRAKNIQYF.

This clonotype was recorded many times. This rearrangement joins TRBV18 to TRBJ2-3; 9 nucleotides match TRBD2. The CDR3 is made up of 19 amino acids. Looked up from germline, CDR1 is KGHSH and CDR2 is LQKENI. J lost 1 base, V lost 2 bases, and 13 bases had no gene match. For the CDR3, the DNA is TGTGCCAGCTCACCAGTCACGAGCGGGGGGTACTCTGGCACAGATACGCAGTATTTT. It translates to CASSPVTSGGYSGTDTQYF.

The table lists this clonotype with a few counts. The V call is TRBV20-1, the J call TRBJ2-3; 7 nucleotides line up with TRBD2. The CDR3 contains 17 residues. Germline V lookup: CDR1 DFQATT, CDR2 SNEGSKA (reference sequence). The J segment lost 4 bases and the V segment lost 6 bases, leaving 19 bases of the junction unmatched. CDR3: CSAHWAGVLFASDTQYF. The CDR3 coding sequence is TGCAGTGCCCACTGGGCGGGGGTCCTCTTTGCGTCAGATACGCAGTATTTT.

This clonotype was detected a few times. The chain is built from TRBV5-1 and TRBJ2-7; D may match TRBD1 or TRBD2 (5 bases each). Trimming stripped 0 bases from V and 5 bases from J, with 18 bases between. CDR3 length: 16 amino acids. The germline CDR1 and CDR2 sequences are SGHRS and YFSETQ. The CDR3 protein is CASSLAPRAGTHEQYF. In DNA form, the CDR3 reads TGCGCCAGCAGCTTGGCCCCAAGGGCAGGGACCCACGAGCAGTACTTC. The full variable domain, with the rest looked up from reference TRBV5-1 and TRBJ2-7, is KAGVTQTPRYLIKTRGQQVTLSCSPISGHRSVSWYQQTPGQGLQFLFEYFSETQRNKGNFPGRFSGRQFSNSRSEMNVSTLELGDSALYLCASSLAPRAGTHEQYFGPGTRLTVT.

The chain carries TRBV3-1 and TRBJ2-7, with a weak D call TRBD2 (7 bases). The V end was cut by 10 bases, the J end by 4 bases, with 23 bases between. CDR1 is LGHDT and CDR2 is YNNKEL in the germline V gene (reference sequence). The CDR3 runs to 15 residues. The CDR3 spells CATSSGGGIGYEQYF. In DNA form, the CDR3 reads TGTGCCACTTCAAGTGGGGGGGGCATCGGGTACGAGCAGTACTTC.

In DNA, the CDR3 is TGTGCCAGCAGCCCCAGGGATAACTATGGCTACACCTTC. It codes for CASSPRDNYGYTF. V usage is TRBV7-9 and J usage is TRBJ1-2; a possible D gene is TRBD1 (5 bases). This CDR3 is built from 13 residues. Per germline, CDR1 SEHNR and CDR2 FQNEAQ (reference sequence). Deletions cut 5 bases from V and 1 base from J, with 8 bases between.

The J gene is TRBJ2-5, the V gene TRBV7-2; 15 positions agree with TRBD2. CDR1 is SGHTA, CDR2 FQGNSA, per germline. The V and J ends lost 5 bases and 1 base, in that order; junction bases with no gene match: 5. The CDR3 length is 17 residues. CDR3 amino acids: CASSTGLAGGGQETQYF. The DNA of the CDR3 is TGTGCCAGCAGCACGGGACTAGCGGGGGGAGGCCAAGAGACCCAGTACTTC.

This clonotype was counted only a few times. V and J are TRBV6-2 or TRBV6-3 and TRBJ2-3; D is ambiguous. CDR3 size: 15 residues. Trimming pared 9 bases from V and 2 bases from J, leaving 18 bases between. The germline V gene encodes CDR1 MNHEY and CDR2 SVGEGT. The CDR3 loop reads CASFKPGRPTDTQYF. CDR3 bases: TGTGCCAGTTTTAAACCCGGTAGGCCCACAGATACGCAGTATTTT.

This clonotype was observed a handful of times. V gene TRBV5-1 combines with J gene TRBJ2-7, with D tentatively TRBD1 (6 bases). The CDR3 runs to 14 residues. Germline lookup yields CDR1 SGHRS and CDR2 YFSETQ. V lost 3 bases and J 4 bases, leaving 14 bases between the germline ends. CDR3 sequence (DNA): TGCGCCAGCAGCTGGCCGGACAGACCTTACGAGCAGTACTTC. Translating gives CASSWPDRPYEQYF.

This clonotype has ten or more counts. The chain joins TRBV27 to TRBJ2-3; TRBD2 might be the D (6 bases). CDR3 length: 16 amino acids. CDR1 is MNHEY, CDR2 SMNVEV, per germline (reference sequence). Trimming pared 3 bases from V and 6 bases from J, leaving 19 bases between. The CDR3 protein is CASSFVKAGPSDTQYF. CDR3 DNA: TGTGCCAGCAGTTTTGTGAAAGCGGGCCCTTCGGATACGCAGTATTTT.

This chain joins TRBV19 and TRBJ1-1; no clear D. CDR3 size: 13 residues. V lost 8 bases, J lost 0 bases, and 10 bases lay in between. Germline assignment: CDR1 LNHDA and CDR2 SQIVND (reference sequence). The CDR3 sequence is CASAVAMNTEAFF. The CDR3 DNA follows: TGTGCCAGTGCCGTGGCCATGAACACTGAAGCTTTCTTT.

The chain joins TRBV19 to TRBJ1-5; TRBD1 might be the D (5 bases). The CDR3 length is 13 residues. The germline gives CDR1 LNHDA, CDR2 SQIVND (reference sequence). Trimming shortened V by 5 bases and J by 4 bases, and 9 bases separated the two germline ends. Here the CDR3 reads CASSVQGNQPQHF. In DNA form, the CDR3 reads TGTGCCAGTAGTGTCCAGGGAAATCAGCCCCAGCATTTT. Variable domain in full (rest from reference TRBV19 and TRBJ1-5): DGGITQSPKYLFRKEGQNVTLSCEQNLNHDAMYWYRQDPGQGLRLIYYSQIVNDFQKGDIAEGYSVSREKKESFPLTVTSAQKNPTAFYLCASSVQGNQPQHFGDGTRLSIL.

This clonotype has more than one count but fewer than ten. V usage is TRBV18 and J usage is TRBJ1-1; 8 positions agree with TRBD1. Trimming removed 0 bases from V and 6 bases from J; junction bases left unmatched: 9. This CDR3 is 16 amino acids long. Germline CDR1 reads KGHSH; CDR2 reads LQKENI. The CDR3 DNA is TGTGCCAGCTCACCACCAGTCAGGGGGCAAGTGGCTGAAGCTTTCTTT. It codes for CASSPPVRGQVAEAFF. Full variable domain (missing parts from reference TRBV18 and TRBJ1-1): NAGVMQNPRHLVRRRGQEARLRCSPMKGHSHVYWYRQLPEEGLKFMVYLQKENIIDESGMPKERFSAEFPKEGPSILRIQQVVRGDSAAYFCASSPPVRGQVAEAFFGQGTRLTVV.

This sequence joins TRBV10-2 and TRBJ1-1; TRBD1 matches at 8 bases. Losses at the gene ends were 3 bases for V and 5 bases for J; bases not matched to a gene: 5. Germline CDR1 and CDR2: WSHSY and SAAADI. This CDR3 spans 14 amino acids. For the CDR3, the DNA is TGCGCCAGCAGTGATGGACAGGGAGGAACTGAAGCTTTCTTT. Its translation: CASSDGQGGTEAFF.

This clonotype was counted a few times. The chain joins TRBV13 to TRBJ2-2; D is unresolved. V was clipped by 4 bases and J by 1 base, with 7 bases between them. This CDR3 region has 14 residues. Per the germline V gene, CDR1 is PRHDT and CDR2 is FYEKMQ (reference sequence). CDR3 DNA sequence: TGTGCCAGCAGCTCACAGAGGAACACCGGGGAGCTGTTTTTT. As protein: CASSSQRNTGELFF.